Only a few counts were recorded for the clone carrying this T cell receptor beta chain. The antigen remains undetermined. The data originate from a study of T cells after yellow fever vaccination. About the study: SMART-Seq v4 Ultra Low Input handled preparation of low-cell-number fractions. Overall study findings and caveats: Most primary-vaccination clones reappeared after the booster (just under 98% CD4, roughly 88% CD8). The secondary response showed a weaker magnitude and a faster peak, day 5 versus 15.

Germline CDR1 reads SEHNR; CDR2 reads FQNEAQ (reference sequence). V lost 2 bases and J lost 0, with 13 bases in between. There are 17 residues in the CDR3. Template switching by 5'RACE produced TCR cDNA, adding a universal primer site and UMIs. Via MiXCR, TCRdb re-called the 5' RACE reads, giving one row per CDR3 protein. The sample includes hundreds of thousands of distinct CDR3 sequences, more than 5.5% of them seen just once. The chain combines TRBV7-9 with TRBJ2-2; no definite D call. The material sequenced was PBMCs, taken 5 days after the yellow fever booster vaccination. This clonotype originated in a man aged 25-45 years who received the YFV17D yellow fever vaccine. CDR3 sequence (DNA): TGTGCCAGCAGCTTAAGCCTGTCCAGCTCGAACACCGGGGAGCTGTTTTTT. Translated: CASSLSLSSSNTGELFF.